One and the same sample provided the 28 T cell receptor beta chains below, sequenced in a study of T cell repertoires in cytomegalovirus infection (dated by TCRdb to about 2019). Sequenced on an Illumina HiSeq 1500. TCRdb passed the public sequencing reads through fastp at Q25 and MiXCR, retaining productive beta sequences. Records with the same CDR3 protein are collapsed into one entry carrying the most frequent genes and DNA. For this sample there are around 490,000 distinct CDR3 sequences; 26% appear just once. The ten largest clonotypes hold about 12% of the sample. Sequenced material: PBMCs. The receptor set was obtained from a human donor in good health (CMV status not recorded). Some clones in this sample may be carry-over from other donors' samples.

The chain links TRBV7-8 to TRBJ2-7; perhaps TRBD2 as D (6 bases). From germline, CDR1 is SGHVS and CDR2 FQNEAQ. The CDR3 covers 14 residues. With 3 bases removed from V and 3 bases from J, the gap between germline ends came to 12 bases. DNA of the CDR3: TGTGCCAGCAGCTTGGGTTCGGGGGACTACGAGCAGTACTTC. It encodes CASSLGSGDYEQYF. Using reference TRBV7-8 and TRBJ2-7 for the parts outside the CDR3, the full variable domain is GAGVSQSPRYKVAKRGQDVALRCDPISGHVSLFWYQQALGQGPEFLTYFQNEAQLDKSGLPSDRFFAERPEGSVSTLKIQRTQQEDSAVYLCASSLGSGDYEQYFGPGTRLTVT.

This clonotype was counted a few times. J is TRBJ2-3 and V is TRBV12-5; D may correspond to TRBD1 or TRBD2 (5 bases each). The CDR3 is 16 amino acids. Germline CDR1 reads LGHNT; CDR2 reads FRNRAP. V was clipped by 9 bases and J by 0 bases, with 19 bases between them. The CDR3 reads CASEYEGNPSTDTQYF. The DNA of the CDR3 is TGTGCTAGCGAATACGAGGGGAATCCCAGCACAGATACGCAGTATTTT. Using reference TRBV12-5 and TRBJ2-3 for the parts outside the CDR3, the full variable domain is DARVTQTPRHKVTEMGQEVTMRCQPILGHNTVFWYRQTMMQGLELLAYFRNRAPLDDSGMPKDRFSAEMPDATLATLKIQPSEPRDSAVYFCASEYEGNPSTDTQYFGPGTRLTVL.

Regarding this clonotype: The CDR3 does not end in the conserved phenylalanine or tryptophan, so this is likely a read error. The CDR3 DNA reads as TGTGCCAGCAGCCCTGGGACAGTCTTTGGCTACACCGTC. The encoded protein is CASSPGTVFGYTV. This chain joins TRBV7-2 and TRBJ1-2; 7 bases agree with TRBD1. The V and J ends lost 5 bases and 7 bases, in that order; junction bases with no gene match: 7. The germline V gene encodes CDR1 SGHTA and CDR2 FQGNSA. The CDR3 consists of 13 residues.

This chain joins TRBV6-6 and TRBJ2-2; D gene uncertain. The CDR3 is 14 amino acids. Deletions cut 10 bases from V and 6 bases from J, with 18 bases between. In germline, CDR1 is MNHNY, CDR2 SVGAGI (reference sequence). The CDR3, as DNA: TGTGCCACCCCCCAGACCCGCGACCCCGGGGAGCTGTTTTTT. It codes for CATPQTRDPGELFF.

The CDR3 here is CASSRYRTGDTEAFF. The CDR3 DNA reads TGTGCCAGCAGTAGATACCGGACAGGGGATACTGAAGCTTTCTTT. This chain links TRBV7-2 with TRBJ1-1, with 9 bases fitting TRBD1. Germline V gene sequence: CDR1 SGHTA, CDR2 FQGNSA. The CDR3 runs 15 residues. V shed 6 bases and J 5 bases; nucleotides not matched to a gene: 10.

This chain uses TRBV11-2 with TRBJ2-1; a weak D match, TRBD1 (5 bases). The CDR3 loop spans 17 amino acids. V lost 4 bases and J lost 5, with 21 bases in between. Per germline, CDR1 SGHAT and CDR2 FQNNGV. DNA for the CDR3: TGTGCCAGCAGCTCCCTCTCCGGTATAGGGGAAGACAATGAGCAGTTCTTC. This encodes CASSSLSGIGEDNEQFF.

The sample holds a few counts of this clonotype. The CDR3 DNA reads TGTGCCAGCAGCTCAGCGGGAGGTGGGAACATTCAGTACTTC. This sequence encodes CASSSAGGGNIQYF. This chain connects TRBV7-9 to TRBJ2-4; 9 nucleotides align to TRBD2. CDR1 SEHNR and CDR2 FQNEAQ come from the germline V gene (reference sequence). Trimming cost V 4 bases and J 7 bases; bases outside gene matches: 5. CDR3 size: 14 residues.

V gene TRBV12-3 or TRBV12-4 combines with J gene TRBJ1-2; TRBD1 matches 8 bases. Trimming took 6 bases from V and 8 from J; bases not matched to a gene: 8. The CDR3 length is 13 residues. The CDR3 region is CASSLRTGMGYTF. The DNA for the CDR3 is TGTGCCAGCAGCCTAAGGACAGGGATGGGCTACACCTTC.

The chain employs TRBV15 and TRBJ2-6; D unclear. The CDR3 is made up of 15 amino acids. Germline V gene lookup returns CDR1 LNHNV and CDR2 YYDKDF (reference sequence). V was clipped by 3 bases and J by 0 bases, with 6 bases between them. CDR3 DNA: TGTGCCACCAGCAGCGTGGGCTCTGGGGCCAACGTCCTGACTTTC. Amino acid sequence: CATSSVGSGANVLTF.

There are many counts of this clonotype. The rearrangement uses TRBV7-8 and TRBJ1-2; D uncertain. CDR3 size: 12 residues. The V end was cut by 1 base, the J end by 8 bases, with 8 bases between. Per the germline V gene, CDR1 is SGHVS and CDR2 is FQNEAQ. CDR3 loop: CASSLGWRGYTF. DNA of the CDR3: TGTGCCAGCAGCTTAGGCTGGCGCGGCTACACCTTC.

J is TRBJ2-5 and V is TRBV27, with TRBD2 matching 9 bases. The germline gives CDR1 MNHEY, CDR2 SMNVEV (reference sequence). V shed 3 bases and J 1 base; nucleotides not matched to a gene: 9. This CDR3 region has 17 residues. For the CDR3, the DNA is TGTGCCAGCAGTTTGGGTACCGCGACTAGCGGCCAAGAGACCCAGTACTTC. Translating it yields CASSLGTATSGQETQYF.

This clonotype was picked up one time. The chain joins TRBV5-6 to TRBJ1-6; D call uncertain. Deletions cut 6 bases from V and 8 bases from J, with 18 bases between. Per the germline V gene, CDR1 is SGHDT and CDR2 is YYEEEE. CDR3 size: 15 residues. The CDR3, as DNA: TGTGCCAGCATCCGCCGACGGGGAACGGATTCACCCCTCCACTTT. Translating it yields CASIRRRGTDSPLHF.

The gene calls are TRBV7-8 and TRBJ2-7; D is uncertain. Germline V gene lookup returns CDR1 SGHVS and CDR2 FQNEAQ. Trimming left V 5 bases short and J 4 bases short, with 21 bases between. This CDR3 is 16 amino acids long. As DNA, the CDR3 is TGTGCCAGCAGCCTCCTTGAAGGGCCACTCAGGTACGAGCAGTACTTC. Residues: CASSLLEGPLRYEQYF.

V gene TRBV20-1 combines with J gene TRBJ2-5; D ambiguous. This CDR3 contains 10 residues. The germline V gene encodes CDR1 DFQATT and CDR2 SNEGSKA (reference sequence). The germline V and J ends were trimmed by 7 bases and 5 bases, with 8 bases remaining between them. The CDR3 region is CSGSKETQYF. The CDR3 DNA sequence: TGCAGTGGTAGCAAGGAGACCCAGTACTTC.

The chain has TRBV12-3 or TRBV12-4 and TRBJ2-3; 11 bases are a match to TRBD2. V trimming: 4 bases; J trimming: 2 bases; junction bases outside the gene matches: 8. The CDR3 has 17 amino acids. The CDR3 DNA follows: TGTGCCAGCAGTTCTGCTGGGACTAGCGGATACACAGATACGCAGTATTTT. As protein: CASSSAGTSGYTDTQYF.

This clonotype was seen many times. The chain links TRBV7-9 to TRBJ2-3; D might be TRBD1 or TRBD2, each matching 5 bases. CDR3 length: 14 amino acids. Germline assignment: CDR1 SEHNR and CDR2 FQNEAQ (reference sequence). Deletions cut 1 base from V and 6 bases from J, with 11 bases between. Here the CDR3 reads CASSLGGFRDTQYF. CDR3 DNA: TGTGCCAGCAGCTTAGGGGGGTTTCGCGATACGCAGTATTTT. Filled out from reference TRBV7-9 and TRBJ2-3, the complete variable domain reads DTGVSQNPRHKITKRGQNVTFRCDPISEHNRLYWYRQTLGQGPEFLTYFQNEAQLEKSRLLSDRFSAERPKGSFSTLEIQRTEQGDSAMYLCASSLGGFRDTQYFGPGTRLTVL.

The chain links TRBV4-3 to TRBJ1-5; no clear D. This CDR3 comprises 16 residues. Between the trimmed V and J ends, which lost 0 bases and 1 base, there was a span of 10 bases. Germline values: CDR1 LGHNA, CDR2 YSLEER. The CDR3, as DNA: TGCGCCAGCAGCCAAGAATGGTCCTGGAGCAATCAGCCCCAGCATTTT. Amino acids: CASSQEWSWSNQPQHF.

The chain employs TRBV29-1 and TRBJ1-1, with 7 bases aligning to TRBD1. The V gene end was trimmed by 4 bases and the J gene end by 2 bases; junction bases not matched to a gene: 4. CDR1 and CDR2 (germline): SQVTM, ANQGSEA. This CDR3 spans 13 amino acids. Written as DNA, the CDR3 is TGCAGCGTTGCTGGGACAGTTAACACTGAAGCTTTCTTT. Protein sequence: CSVAGTVNTEAFF.

The CDR3 is CASSPVGGVTDTQYF. The DNA of the CDR3 is TGTGCCAGCAGCCCAGTGGGGGGAGTTACAGATACGCAGTATTTT. V gene TRBV7-2 combines with J gene TRBJ2-3; D is possibly TRBD2 (6 bases). Germline V gene data show CDR1 as SGHTA and CDR2 as FQGNSA. Trimming shortened V by 5 bases and J by 3 bases, and 15 bases separated the two germline ends. The CDR3 totals 15 residues.

The rearrangement joins TRBV10-3 to TRBJ1-2, with TRBD1 matching over 7 bases. In germline, CDR1 is ENHRY, CDR2 SYGVKD. Trimming took 6 bases from V and 8 from J; bases not matched to a gene: 3. The CDR3 runs 11 residues. CDR3 DNA sequence: TGTGCCATCAGCCCGGACAGGGGCTACACCTTC. Its translation: CAISPDRGYTF.

V gene TRBV28 combines with J gene TRBJ2-7; 7 nucleotides align to TRBD1. Germline lookup yields CDR1 MDHEN and CDR2 SYDVKM. The length of the CDR3 is 18 residues. V was clipped by 5 bases and J by 7 bases; unmatched bases: 23. As DNA, the CDR3 is TGTGCCAGCAGTAGCGTCCGGGACAGAGTCGCTACGAGCCGAGAGCAGTACTTC. It specifies CASSSVRDRVATSREQYF.

This clonotype was detected a few times. V and J are TRBV5-5 and TRBJ2-6; unclear D gene. CDR3 length equals 12 residues. V lost 4 bases to trimming and J lost 11 bases, with 10 bases between them. Germline CDR1 SGHKS, CDR2 YYEKEE (reference sequence). CDR3 DNA: TGTGCCAGCAGCCTGGCGAACTACGTCCTGACTTTC. This encodes CASSLANYVLTF.

Ten or more counts support this clonotype. This rearrangement joins TRBV19 to TRBJ1-1; TRBD1 matches at 9 bases. From germline, CDR1 is LNHDA and CDR2 SQIVND (reference sequence). J lost 2 bases, V lost 5 bases, and 6 bases had no gene match. The CDR3 spans 15 residues. CDR3 protein: CASSARDRANTEAFF. For the CDR3, the DNA is TGTGCCAGTAGTGCCCGGGACAGGGCTAACACTGAAGCTTTCTTT.

V and J are TRBV9 and TRBJ1-1; 8 nucleotides agree with TRBD1. V lost 4 bases, J lost 2 bases, and 7 bases stayed unmatched. The germline V gene has CDR1 SGDLS and CDR2 YYNGEE. CDR3 length equals 15 residues. Here the CDR3 DNA reads TGTGCCAGCAGCCGACGGACAGGGCCCAACACTGAAGCTTTCTTT. Protein product: CASSRRTGPNTEAFF.

This chain joins TRBV6-1 and TRBJ1-5, with TRBD1 identical over 9 bases. Germline CDR1 is MNHNS and CDR2 is SASEGT. This CDR3 is built from 18 residues. V shed 6 bases and J 6 bases; nucleotides not matched to a gene: 18. This CDR3 reads CASSPTDRGALVGQPQHF. CDR3 bases: TGTGCCAGCAGCCCGACCGACAGGGGGGCTCTGGTTGGTCAGCCCCAGCATTTT.

This chain uses TRBV19 with TRBJ1-1; no clear D gene. Trimming shortened V by 3 bases and J by 4 bases, and 9 bases separated the two germline ends. This CDR3 has 13 amino acids. Germline V gene lookup returns CDR1 LNHDA and CDR2 SQIVND (reference sequence). This CDR3 is CASSIGKATEAFF. CDR3 DNA: TGTGCCAGTAGTATCGGAAAGGCCACTGAAGCTTTCTTT. The whole variable domain, remainder taken from reference TRBV19 and TRBJ1-1, is DGGITQSPKYLFRKEGQNVTLSCEQNLNHDAMYWYRQDPGQGLRLIYYSQIVNDFQKGDIAEGYSVSREKKESFPLTVTSAQKNPTAFYLCASSIGKATEAFFGQGTRLTVV.

A few counts support this clonotype. The rearrangement uses TRBV7-9 and TRBJ2-1, with 7 bases aligning to TRBD2. V gave up 0 bases and J gave up 7 bases; unmatched junction bases: 3. Germline CDR1 is SEHNR and CDR2 is FQNEAQ (reference sequence). CDR3 length equals 14 residues. In DNA form, the CDR3 reads TGTGCCAGCAGCTTAGCCAGGGAGGGGAATGAGCAGTTCTTC. Protein product: CASSLAREGNEQFF.

This clonotype turned up a few times. The chain employs TRBV25-1 and TRBJ2-2, with D possibly matching TRBD1 (5 bases). CDR1 is MGHDK and CDR2 is SYGVNS in the germline V gene. This CDR3 comprises 11 residues. V dropped 8 bases and J dropped 4 bases, with 5 bases sitting between them. CDR3 nucleotide sequence: TGTGCCAGCGGGGCCACCGGGGAGCTGTTTTTT. This encodes CASGATGELFF.